This T cell receptor beta chain was sequenced during a study of somatic mutations in cytotoxic T cells in rheumatoid arthritis. Turning to the study itself: After diagnosis, patient blood (30 ml EDTA) was drawn right away, before any treatment was given.

The CDR3 covers 12 residues. Germline CDR1 is SGDLS and CDR2 is YYNGEE. V was clipped by 0 bases and J by 7 bases, with 4 bases between them. Some clones are missing from TCRdb's copy, which holds only in-frame ones; the method was immunoSEQ multiplex PCR. The sample has about 14,000 clones, approximately 84% seen once. The study pulled out CD4+ and CD8+ cells with positive magnetic bead selection and then checked their purity by flow cytometry. As for this clone: Its antigen remains unknown.

Study observations and caveats: Over 20% of CD8+ cells belonged to the largest CD8+ clone in about an eighth of the 65 patients.

The gene calls are TRBV9 and TRBJ2-2; D remains unclear. The material sequenced was CD8+ T cells sorted from blood. The receptor was derived from an adult with rheumatoid arthritis. CDR3 loop: CASSVVVGELFF. The DNA of the CDR3 is TGTGCCAGCAGCGTAGTTGTCGGGGAGCTGTTTTTT.